The source of this T cell receptor beta chain is a study of human T cells and chemical hapten exposure. The time point: patch test 3, about 24 weeks after DPC sensitization. Treatment specified: therapeutic diphenylcyclopropenone sensitization with weekly scalp DPC. Donation of samples came from alopecia patients who were 18 to 70 years old and suitable for DPC. CDR3 length: 17 residues. Per the germline V gene, CDR1 is MGHRA and CDR2 is YSYEKL. The J segment lost 2 bases and the V segment lost 5 bases, leaving 13 bases of the junction unmatched. Library construction involved attaching unique molecular identifiers to individual cDNA molecules, which allowed quantitative, reproducible TCR counting. Each CDR3 protein is one row after TCRdb ran MiXCR on the RACE reads. The profile covers over 100,000 distinct CDR3 sequences, with around 10% appearing a single time and around 2.4% taken by the ten largest.

This TCR was recovered from a woman in her fifties or sixties with alopecia areata. Some clones in this sample may be carry-over from other donors' samples. The chain combines TRBV4-1 with TRBJ2-7; 9 bases fit TRBD1. Specimen: whole blood, collected in connection with sensitization to the hapten diphenylcyclopropenone (DPC). This chain's CDR3 is CASSGDTGGFTTYEQYF. In nucleotides, the CDR3 is TGCGCCAGCAGCGGGGACACAGGGGGCTTCACGACCTACGAGCAGTACTTC.